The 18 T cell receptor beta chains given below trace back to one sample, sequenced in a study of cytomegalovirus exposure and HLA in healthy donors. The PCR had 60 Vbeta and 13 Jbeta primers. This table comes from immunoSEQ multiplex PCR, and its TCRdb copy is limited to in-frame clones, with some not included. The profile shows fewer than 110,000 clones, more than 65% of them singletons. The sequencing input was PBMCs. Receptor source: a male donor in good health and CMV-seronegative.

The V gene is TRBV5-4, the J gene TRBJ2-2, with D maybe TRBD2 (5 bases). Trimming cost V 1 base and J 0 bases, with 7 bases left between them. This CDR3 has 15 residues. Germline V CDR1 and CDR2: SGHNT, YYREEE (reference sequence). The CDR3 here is CASSLTGTNTGELFF. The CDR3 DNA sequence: TGTGCCAGCAGCTTGACGGGAACGAACACCGGGGAGCTGTTTTTT.

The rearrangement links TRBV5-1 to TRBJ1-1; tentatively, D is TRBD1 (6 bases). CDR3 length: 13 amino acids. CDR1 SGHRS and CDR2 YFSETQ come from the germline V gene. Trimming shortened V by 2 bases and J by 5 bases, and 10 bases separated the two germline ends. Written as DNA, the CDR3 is TGCGCCAGCAGCTTTACAGGACAGACTGAAGCTTTCTTT. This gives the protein CASSFTGQTEAFF.

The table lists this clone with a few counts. CDR3 sequence reads: CASGTGQGNTEAFF. The CDR3 DNA follows: TGCGCCAGCGGGACAGGGCAAGGGAACACTGAAGCTTTCTTT. This chain joins TRBV5-1 and TRBJ1-1; 9 bases line up with TRBD1. V lost 7 bases to trimming and J lost 1 base; unmatched junction nucleotides: 5. This CDR3 region has 14 residues. Per the germline V gene, CDR1 is SGHRS and CDR2 is YFSETQ.

The CDR3 is CASSSVAGGAYEQYF. CDR3 sequence (DNA): TGTGCCAGCAGTTCAGTAGCGGGAGGGGCCTACGAGCAGTACTTC. This chain connects TRBV6-5 to TRBJ2-7, with 11 bases aligning to TRBD2. Per germline, CDR1 MNHEY and CDR2 SVGAGI. This CDR3 has 15 amino acids. The ends lost 4 bases at V and 2 bases at J; junction bases unmatched: 4.

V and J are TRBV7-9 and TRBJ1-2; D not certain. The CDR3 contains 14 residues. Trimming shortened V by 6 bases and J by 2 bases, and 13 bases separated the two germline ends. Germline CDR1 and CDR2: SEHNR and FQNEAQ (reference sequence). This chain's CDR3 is CASSSKPGNYGYTF. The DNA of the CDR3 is TGTGCCAGCAGTTCCAAACCGGGAAACTATGGCTACACCTTC.

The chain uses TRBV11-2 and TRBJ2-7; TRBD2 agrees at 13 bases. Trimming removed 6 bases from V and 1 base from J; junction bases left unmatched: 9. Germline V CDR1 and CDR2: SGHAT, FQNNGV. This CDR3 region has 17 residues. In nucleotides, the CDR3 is TGTGCCAGCAGGCAAACCTCGGGACTAGCGGGATCCTACGAGCAGTACTTC. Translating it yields CASRQTSGLAGSYEQYF.

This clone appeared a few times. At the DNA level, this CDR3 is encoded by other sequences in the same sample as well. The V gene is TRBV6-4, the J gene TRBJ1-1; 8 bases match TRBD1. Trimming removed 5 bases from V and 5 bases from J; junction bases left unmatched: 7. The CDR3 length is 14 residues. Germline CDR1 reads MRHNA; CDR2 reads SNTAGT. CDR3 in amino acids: CASSSQGQGTEAFF. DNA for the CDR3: TGTGCCAGCAGTAGCCAAGGACAGGGAACTGAAGCTTTCTTT.

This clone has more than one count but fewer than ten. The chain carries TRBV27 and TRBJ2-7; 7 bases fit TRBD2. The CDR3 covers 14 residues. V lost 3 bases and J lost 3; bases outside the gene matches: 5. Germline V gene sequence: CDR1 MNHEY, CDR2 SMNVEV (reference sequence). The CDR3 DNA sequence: TGTGCCAGCAGTTTGCGGACTAGGGGCTACGAGCAGTACTTC. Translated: CASSLRTRGYEQYF.

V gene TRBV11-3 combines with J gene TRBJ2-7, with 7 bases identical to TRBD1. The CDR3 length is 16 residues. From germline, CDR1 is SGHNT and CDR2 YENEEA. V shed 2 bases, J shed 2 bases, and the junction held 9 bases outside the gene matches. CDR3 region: CASSLSGGTVAYEQYF. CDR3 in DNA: TGTGCCAGCAGCTTATCAGGTGGGACAGTCGCCTACGAGCAGTACTTC.

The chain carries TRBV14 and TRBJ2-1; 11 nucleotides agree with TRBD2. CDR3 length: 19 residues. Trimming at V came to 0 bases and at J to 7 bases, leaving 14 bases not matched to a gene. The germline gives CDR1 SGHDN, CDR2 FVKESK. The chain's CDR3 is CASSQEGWSGLAAGNEQFF. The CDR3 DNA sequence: TGTGCCAGCAGCCAAGAAGGATGGTCGGGACTAGCGGCGGGGAATGAGCAGTTCTTC.

The CDR3 spells CASYPRAGGPGTGELFF. CDR3 nucleotides: TGTGCCAGCTACCCGAGGGCGGGAGGGCCCGGCACCGGGGAGCTGTTTTTT. This chain links TRBV7-9 with TRBJ2-2; 9 nucleotides agree with TRBD2. CDR3 length: 17 residues. Unmatched junction bases numbered 14, after V lost 8 bases and J lost 4 bases. CDR1 and CDR2 (germline): SEHNR, FQNEAQ (reference sequence).

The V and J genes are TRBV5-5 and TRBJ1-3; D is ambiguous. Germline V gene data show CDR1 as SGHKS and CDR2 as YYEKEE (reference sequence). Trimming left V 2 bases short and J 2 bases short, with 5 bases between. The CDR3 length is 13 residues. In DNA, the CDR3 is TGTGCCAGCAGCTTTACAACTGGAAACACCATATATTTT. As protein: CASSFTTGNTIYF. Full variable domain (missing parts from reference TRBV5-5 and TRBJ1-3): DAGVTQSPTHLIKTRGQQVTLRCSPISGHKSVSWYQQVLGQGPQFIFQYYEKEERGRGNFPDRFSARQFPNYSSELNVNALLLGDSALYLCASSFTTGNTIYFGEGSWLTVV.

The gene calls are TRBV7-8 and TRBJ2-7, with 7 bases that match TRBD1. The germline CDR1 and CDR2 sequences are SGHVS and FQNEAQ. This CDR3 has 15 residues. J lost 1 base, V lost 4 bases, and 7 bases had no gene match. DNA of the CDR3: TGTGCCAGCAGCTCTAAGGGGACAGAGTCCTACGAGCAGTACTTC. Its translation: CASSSKGTESYEQYF.

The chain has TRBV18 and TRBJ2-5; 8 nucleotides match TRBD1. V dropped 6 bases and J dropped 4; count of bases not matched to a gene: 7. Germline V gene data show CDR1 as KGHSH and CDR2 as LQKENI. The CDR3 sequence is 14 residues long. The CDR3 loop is CASSSTGVGETQYF. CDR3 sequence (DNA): TGTGCCAGCTCGTCGACAGGGGTCGGAGAGACCCAGTACTTC.

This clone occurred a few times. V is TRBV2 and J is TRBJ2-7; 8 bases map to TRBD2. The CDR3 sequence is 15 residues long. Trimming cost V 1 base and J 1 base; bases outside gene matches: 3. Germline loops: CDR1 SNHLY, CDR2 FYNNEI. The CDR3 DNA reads TGTGCCAGCAGTGAAGGCGGGACTAGATCCTACGAGCAGTACTTC. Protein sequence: CASSEGGTRSYEQYF.

The CDR3 DNA reads as TGTGCCAGCAGCGTAGAACCAGCGGGAGCTTACAATGAGCAGTTCTTC. Translating gives CASSVEPAGAYNEQFF. The V gene is TRBV9, the J gene TRBJ2-1; TRBD2 aligns across 8 bases. The CDR3 totals 16 residues. Germline V gene lookup returns CDR1 SGDLS and CDR2 YYNGEE. The V segment lost 0 bases and the J segment 4 bases; nucleotides outside the gene matches: 6. Complete variable domain (other parts from reference TRBV9 and TRBJ2-1): DSGVTQTPKHLITATGQRVTLRCSPRSGDLSVYWYQQSLDQGLQFLIQYYNGEERAKGNILERFSAQQFPDLHSELNLSSLELGDSALYFCASSVEPAGAYNEQFFGPGTRLTVL.

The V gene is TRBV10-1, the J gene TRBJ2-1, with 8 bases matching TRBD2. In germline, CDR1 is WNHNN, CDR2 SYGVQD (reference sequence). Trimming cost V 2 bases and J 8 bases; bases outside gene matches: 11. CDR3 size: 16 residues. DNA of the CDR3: TGCGCCAGCAGTGAGAAGGATCCAGCGGGAGCTTATGAGCAGTTCTTC. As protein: CASSEKDPAGAYEQFF.

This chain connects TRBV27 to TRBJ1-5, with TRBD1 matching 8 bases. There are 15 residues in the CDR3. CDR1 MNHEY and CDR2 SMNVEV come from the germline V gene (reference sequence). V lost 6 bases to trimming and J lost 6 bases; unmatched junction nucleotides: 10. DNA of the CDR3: TGTGCCAGCAGAACCGGACAGGGACAAGGTCAGCCCCAGCATTTT. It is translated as CASRTGQGQGQPQHF.